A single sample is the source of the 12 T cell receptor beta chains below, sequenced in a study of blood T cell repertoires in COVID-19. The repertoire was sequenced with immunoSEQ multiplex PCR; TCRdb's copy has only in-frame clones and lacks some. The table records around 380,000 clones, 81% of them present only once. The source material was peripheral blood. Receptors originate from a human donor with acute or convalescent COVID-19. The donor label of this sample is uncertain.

As DNA, the CDR3 is TGTGCCAGCAGCTCTCGGACTAGCGGGGCATACTACAATGAGCAGTTCTTC. Translating gives CASSSRTSGAYYNEQFF. The chain joins TRBV11-2 to TRBJ2-1, with 12 bases lining up with TRBD2. Germline V gene lookup returns CDR1 SGHAT and CDR2 FQNNGV. Germline trimming cut 4 bases from V and 3 bases from J; bases unmatched to any gene: 7. The CDR3 runs to 17 residues.

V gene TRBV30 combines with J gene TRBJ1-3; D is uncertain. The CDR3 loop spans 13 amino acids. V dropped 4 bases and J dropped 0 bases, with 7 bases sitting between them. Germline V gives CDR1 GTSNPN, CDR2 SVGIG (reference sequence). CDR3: CAWTRLSGNTIYF. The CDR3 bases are TGTGCCTGGACCCGACTCTCTGGAAACACCATATATTTT.

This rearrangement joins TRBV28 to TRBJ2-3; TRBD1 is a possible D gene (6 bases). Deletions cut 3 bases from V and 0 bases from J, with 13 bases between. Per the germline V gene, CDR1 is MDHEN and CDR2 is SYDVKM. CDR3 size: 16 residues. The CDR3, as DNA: TGTGCCAGCAGTTTGAGGGGACAAACTAGCACAGATACGCAGTATTTT. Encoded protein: CASSLRGQTSTDTQYF.

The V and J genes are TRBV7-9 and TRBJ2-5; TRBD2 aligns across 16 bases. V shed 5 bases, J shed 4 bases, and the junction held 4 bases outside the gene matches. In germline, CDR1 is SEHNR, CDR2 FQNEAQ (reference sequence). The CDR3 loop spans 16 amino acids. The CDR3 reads CASSPGLAGGGETQYF. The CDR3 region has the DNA TGTGCCAGCAGCCCGGGACTAGCGGGAGGGGGAGAGACCCAGTACTTC. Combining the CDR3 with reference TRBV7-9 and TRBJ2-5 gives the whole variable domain DTGVSQNPRHKITKRGQNVTFRCDPISEHNRLYWYRQTLGQGPEFLTYFQNEAQLEKSRLLSDRFSAERPKGSFSTLEIQRTEQGDSAMYLCASSPGLAGGGETQYFGPGTRLLVL.

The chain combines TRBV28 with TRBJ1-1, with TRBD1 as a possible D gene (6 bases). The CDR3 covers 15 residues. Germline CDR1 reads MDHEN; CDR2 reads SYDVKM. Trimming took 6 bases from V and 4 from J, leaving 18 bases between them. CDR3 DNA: TGTGCCAGCAGCCGAAGGACAGCGTTTTTCACTGAAGCTTTCTTT. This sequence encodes CASSRRTAFFTEAFF.

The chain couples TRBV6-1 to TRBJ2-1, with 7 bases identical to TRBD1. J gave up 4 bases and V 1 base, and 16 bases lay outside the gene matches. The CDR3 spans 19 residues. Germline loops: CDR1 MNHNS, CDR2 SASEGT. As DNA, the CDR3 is TGTGCCAGCAGTGAAGGGGCAAGAGGGGGCTCAAATCTGTACAATGAGCAGTTCTTC. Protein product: CASSEGARGGSNLYNEQFF.

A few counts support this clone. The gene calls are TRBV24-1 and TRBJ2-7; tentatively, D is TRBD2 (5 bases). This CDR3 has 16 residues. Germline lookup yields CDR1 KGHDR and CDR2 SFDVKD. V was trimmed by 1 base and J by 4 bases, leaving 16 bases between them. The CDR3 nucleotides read TGTGCCACCAGTGATTTTAAGGGCCGCTGCGGGTACGAGCAGTACTTC. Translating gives CATSDFKGRCGYEQYF.

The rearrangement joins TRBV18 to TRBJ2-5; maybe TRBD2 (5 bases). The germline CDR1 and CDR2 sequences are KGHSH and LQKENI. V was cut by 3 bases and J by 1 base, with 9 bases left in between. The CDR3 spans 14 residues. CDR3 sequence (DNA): TGTGCCAGCTCACCCGAGAGGGTCCAAGAGACCCAGTACTTC. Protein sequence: CASSPERVQETQYF.

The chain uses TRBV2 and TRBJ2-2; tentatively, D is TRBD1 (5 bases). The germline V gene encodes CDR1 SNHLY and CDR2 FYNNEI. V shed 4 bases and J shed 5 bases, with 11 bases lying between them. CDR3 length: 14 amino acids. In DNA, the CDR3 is TGTGCCAGCAGTGTAGGGGTGGGGACCGGGGAGCTGTTTTTT. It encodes CASSVGVGTGELFF.

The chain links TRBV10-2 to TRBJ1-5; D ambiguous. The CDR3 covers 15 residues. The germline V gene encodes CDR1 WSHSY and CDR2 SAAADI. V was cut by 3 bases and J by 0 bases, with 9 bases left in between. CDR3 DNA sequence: TGCGCCAGCAGTGATCCAGCGTATAGCAATCAGCCCCAGCATTTT. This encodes CASSDPAYSNQPQHF.

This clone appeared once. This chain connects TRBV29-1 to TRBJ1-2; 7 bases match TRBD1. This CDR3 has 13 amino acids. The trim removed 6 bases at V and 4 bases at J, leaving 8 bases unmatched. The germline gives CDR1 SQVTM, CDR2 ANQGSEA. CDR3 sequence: CSVLAGTVYGYTF. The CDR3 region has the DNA TGCAGCGTACTCGCCGGGACAGTCTATGGCTACACCTTC.

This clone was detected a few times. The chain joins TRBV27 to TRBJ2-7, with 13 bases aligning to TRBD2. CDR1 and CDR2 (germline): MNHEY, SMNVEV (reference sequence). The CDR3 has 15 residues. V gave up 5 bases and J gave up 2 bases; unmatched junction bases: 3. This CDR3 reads CASSAGLAGTYEQYF. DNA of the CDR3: TGTGCCAGCAGTGCGGGACTAGCGGGAACCTACGAGCAGTACTTC.